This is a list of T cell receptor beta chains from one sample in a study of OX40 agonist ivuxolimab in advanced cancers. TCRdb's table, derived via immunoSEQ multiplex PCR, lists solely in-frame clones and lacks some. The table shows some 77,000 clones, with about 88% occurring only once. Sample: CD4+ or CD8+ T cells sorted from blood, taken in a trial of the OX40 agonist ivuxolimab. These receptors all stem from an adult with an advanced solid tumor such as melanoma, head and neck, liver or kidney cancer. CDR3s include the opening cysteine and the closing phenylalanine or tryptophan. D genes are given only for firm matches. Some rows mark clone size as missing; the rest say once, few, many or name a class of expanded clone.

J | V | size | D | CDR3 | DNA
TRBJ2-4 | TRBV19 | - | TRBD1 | CASSKGTGQDLAKNIQYF | TGTGCCAGTAGTAAGGGGACAGGCCAAGACCTAGCCAAAAACATTCAGTACTTC
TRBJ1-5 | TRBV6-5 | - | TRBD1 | CASSRTGGINQPQHF | TGTGCCAGCAGCCGGACAGGGGGCATCAATCAGCCCCAGCATTTT
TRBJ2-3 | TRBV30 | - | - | CAWSREAASTDTQYF | TGTGCCTGGAGTCGTGAAGCGGCCAGCACAGATACGCAGTATTTT
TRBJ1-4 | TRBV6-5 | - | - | CASVRTDNEKLFF | TGTGCCAGCGTCCGGACAGATAATGAAAAACTGTTTTTT
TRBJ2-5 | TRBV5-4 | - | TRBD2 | CASSPQREGGETQYF | TGTGCCAGCAGTCCTCAGCGGGAGGGAGGTGAGACCCAGTACTTC
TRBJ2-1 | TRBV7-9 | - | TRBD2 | CASSQREAYNEQFF | TGTGCCAGCAGCCAGCGGGAGGCCTACAATGAGCAGTTCTTC
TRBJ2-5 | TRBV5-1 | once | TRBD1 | CASSLGQGVPGLETQYF | TGCGCCAGCAGCTTAGGACAGGGGGTCCCCGGGTTGGAGACCCAGTACTTC
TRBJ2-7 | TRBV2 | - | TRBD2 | CASSEGSGHYEQYF | TGTGCCAGCAGTGAGGGTAGCGGGCACTACGAGCAGTACTTC
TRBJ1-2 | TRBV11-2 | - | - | CASSPDASSSYGYTF | TGTGCCAGCAGCCCGGATGCCTCGTCTTCTTATGGCTACACCTTC
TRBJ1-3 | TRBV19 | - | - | CASTTHRAGNTIYF | TGTGCCAGTACCACCCACAGAGCTGGAAACACCATATATTTT
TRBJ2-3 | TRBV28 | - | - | CASNLVKRGTDTQYF | TGTGCCAGCAACCTTGTGAAACGGGGCACAGATACGCAGTATTTT
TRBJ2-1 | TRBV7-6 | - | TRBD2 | CASSLQTSRYNEQFF | TGTGCCAGCTCCTTACAGACTAGCCGCTACAATGAGCAGTTCTTC
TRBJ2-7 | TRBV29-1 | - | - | CSVVVTSRLGEQYF | TGCAGCGTTGTAGTAACTTCCCGCCTCGGGGAGCAGTACTTC
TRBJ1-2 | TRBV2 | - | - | CASSDRMNYGYTF | TGTGCCAGCAGTGACAGGATGAACTATGGCTACACCTTC
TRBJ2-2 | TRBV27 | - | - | CASSQVPRAGTGELFF | TGTGCCAGCAGCCAGGTACCCCGGGCGGGGACCGGGGAGCTGTTTTTT
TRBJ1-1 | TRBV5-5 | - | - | CASSLFGHTEAFF | TGTGCCAGCAGCTTGTTTGGGCACACTGAAGCTTTCTTT
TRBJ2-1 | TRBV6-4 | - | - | CASSSSSNGEQFF | TGTGCCAGCAGTAGCTCCAGCAATGGTGAGCAGTTCTTC
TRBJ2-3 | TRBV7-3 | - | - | CASSLKGGVTDTQYF | TGTGCCAGCAGCTTAAAGGGGGGAGTCACAGATACGCAGTATTTT
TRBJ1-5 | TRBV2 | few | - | CASSVSGTQPQHF | TGTGCCAGCAGTGTTTCAGGGACTCAGCCCCAGCATTTT
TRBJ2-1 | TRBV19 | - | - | CASTREGGVGNEQFF | TGTGCCAGTACCCGAGAAGGAGGGGTGGGCAATGAGCAGTTCTTC
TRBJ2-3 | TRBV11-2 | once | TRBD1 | CASRGQGQIGKQYF | TGTGCCAGCAGGGGACAGGGGCAAATCGGAAAGCAGTATTTT
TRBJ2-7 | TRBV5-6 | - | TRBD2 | CASRRLAGAYEQYF | TGTGCCAGCAGGAGACTAGCGGGAGCATACGAGCAGTACTTC
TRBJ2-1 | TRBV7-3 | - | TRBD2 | CASSLMAGGAGEQFF | TGTGCCAGCAGCTTAATGGCGGGAGGGGCGGGTGAGCAGTTCTTC
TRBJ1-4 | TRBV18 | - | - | CASSSSRNEKLFF | TGTGCCAGCTCATCCAGCCGTAATGAAAAACTGTTTTTT
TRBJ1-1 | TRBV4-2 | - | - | CASSQSGTEAFF | TGTGCCAGCAGCCAATCGGGGACTGAAGCTTTCTTT
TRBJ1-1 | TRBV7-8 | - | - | CASSWGPRITEAFF | TGTGCCAGCAGCTGGGGACCGAGGATCACTGAAGCTTTCTTT
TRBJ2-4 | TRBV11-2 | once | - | CASSSTGEGAKNIQYF | TGTGCCAGCAGCTCGACAGGGGAGGGGGCCAAAAACATTCAGTACTTC
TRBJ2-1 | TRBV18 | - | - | CASSREGALGAHEQFF | TGTGCCAGCTCCAGGGAGGGAGCTCTGGGGGCCCATGAGCAGTTCTTC
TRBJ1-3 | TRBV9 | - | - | CASSVDPSGDSGNTIYF | TGTGCCAGCAGCGTAGACCCCAGTGGGGACTCTGGAAACACCATATATTTT
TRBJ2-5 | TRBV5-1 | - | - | CASSGTTGQETQYF | TGCGCCAGCAGCGGAACGACAGGCCAAGAGACCCAGTACTTC
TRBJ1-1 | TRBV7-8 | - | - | CASSGKGSHTEAFF | TGTGCCAGCAGCGGAAAGGGATCTCACACTGAAGCTTTCTTT
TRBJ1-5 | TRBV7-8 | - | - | CASSLARQPQHF | TGTGCCAGCAGCTTAGCCCGACAGCCCCAGCATTTT
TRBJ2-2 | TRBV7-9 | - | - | CASIGDGLNTGELFF | TGTGCCAGCATAGGGGACGGACTGAACACCGGGGAGCTGTTTTTT